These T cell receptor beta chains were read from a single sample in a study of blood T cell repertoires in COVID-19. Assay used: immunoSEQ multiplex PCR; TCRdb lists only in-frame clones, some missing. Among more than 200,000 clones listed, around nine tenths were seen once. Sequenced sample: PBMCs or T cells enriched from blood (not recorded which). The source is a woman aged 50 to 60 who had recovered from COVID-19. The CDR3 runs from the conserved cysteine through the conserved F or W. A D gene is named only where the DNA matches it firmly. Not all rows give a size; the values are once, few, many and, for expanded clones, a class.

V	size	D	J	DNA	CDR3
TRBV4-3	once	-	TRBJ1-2	TGCGCCAGCAGCCAAGAAGGGGGCTATGGCTACACCTTC	CASSQEGGYGYTF
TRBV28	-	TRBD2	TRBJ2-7	TGTGCCAGCAGCCACGGGGCTAGCGGTCCCTACGAGCAGTACTTC	CASSHGASGPYEQYF
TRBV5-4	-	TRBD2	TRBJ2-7	TGTGCCAGCAGCTTAGTGCGGAGCGGGAGCTACGAGCAGTACTTC	CASSLVRSGSYEQYF
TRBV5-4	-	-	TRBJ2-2	TGTGCCAGCAGCTTGGTGTGGGGAGGTGACGGGGAGCTGTTTTTT	CASSLVWGGDGELFF
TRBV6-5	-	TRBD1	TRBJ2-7	TGTGCCAGCAGTTATGTGGGGACAGGGGACTACGAGCAGTACTTC	CASSYVGTGDYEQYF
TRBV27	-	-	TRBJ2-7	TGTGCCAGCAGTTTGGAACTAGGCCCTTTTTACGAGCAGTACTTC	CASSLELGPFYEQYF
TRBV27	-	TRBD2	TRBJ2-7	TGTGCCAGCAGTTACCGTTCCTCCGGGACTAGCGTTTACGAGCAGTACTTC	CASSYRSSGTSVYEQYF
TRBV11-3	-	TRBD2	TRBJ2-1	TGTGCCAGCAGCCCGGGGCGCGGGAGCTCCTACAATGAGCAGTTCTTC	CASSPGRGSSYNEQFF
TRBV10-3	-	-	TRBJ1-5	TGTGCCATCAGTGATTCCAGGCAGCCCCAGCATTTT	CAISDSRQPQHF
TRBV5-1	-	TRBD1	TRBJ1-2	TGCGCCAGCAGCTCGGGACAGAACAACTATGGCTACACCTTC	CASSSGQNNYGYTF
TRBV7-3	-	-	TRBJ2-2	TGTGCCAGCAGCTTAGGGAGGAACACCGGGGAGCTGTTTTTT	CASSLGRNTGELFF
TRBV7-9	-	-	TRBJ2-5	TGTGCCAGCAGCCCACACCTGGACAGACCGGGAGAGACCCAGTACTTC	CASSPHLDRPGETQYF
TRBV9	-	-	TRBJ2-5	TGTGCCAGCAGCGTTAACCAAGAGACCCAGTACTTC	CASSVNQETQYF
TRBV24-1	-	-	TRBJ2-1	TGTGCCACCAGTCGAGGGGGGGGACTCCAGCAGTTCTTC	CATSRGGGLQQFF
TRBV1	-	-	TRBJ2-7	TGCACCAGCAGCCAGGGTTTGGACAGGCGGTCCGAGCAGTACTTC	CTSSQGLDRRSEQYF
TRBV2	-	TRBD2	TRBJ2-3	TGTGCCAGCAGTGGAGGGGGAGGGCTAGCGGGAGATACGCAGTATTTT	CASSGGGGLAGDTQYF
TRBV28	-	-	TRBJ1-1	TGTGCCAGCGGCAAACCCACTGAAGCTTTCTTT	CASGKPTEAFF
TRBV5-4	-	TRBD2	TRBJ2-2	TGTGCCAGCAGCCCAGCGGGAGGAGAGGCCGGGGAGCTGTTTTTT	CASSPAGGEAGELFF
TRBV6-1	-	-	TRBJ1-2	TGTGCCAGCAGTGAGGAGGGCGGCTACACCTTC	CASSEEGGYTF
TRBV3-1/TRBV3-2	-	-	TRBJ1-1	TGTGCCAGCAGCCACTACAGGGATCGGGGCGACGCTTTCTTT	CASSHYRDRGDAFF
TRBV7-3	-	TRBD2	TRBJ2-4	TGTGCCAGCAGCCCGGGACTAGATAAAAACATTCAGTACTTC	CASSPGLDKNIQYF
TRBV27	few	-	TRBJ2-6	TGTGCCAGCAGTACTTACTCTGGGGCCAACGTCCTGACTTTC	CASSTYSGANVLTF
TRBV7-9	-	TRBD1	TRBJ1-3	TGTGCCAGCAGCCACCCAGACAGGGAAGGAAACACCATATATTTT	CASSHPDREGNTIYF
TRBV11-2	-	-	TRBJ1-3	TGTGCCAGCAGCTCTAGTACCTCTGGAAACACCATATATTTT	CASSSSTSGNTIYF
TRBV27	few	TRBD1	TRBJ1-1	TGTGCCAGCAGTACGACAGGGGTGAACACTGAAGCTTTCTTT	CASSTTGVNTEAFF
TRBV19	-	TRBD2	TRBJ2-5	TGTGCCAGTAGTGGCAGCGGGAGTTGGGAGACCCAGTACTTC	CASSGSGSWETQYF
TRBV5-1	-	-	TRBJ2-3	TGCGCCAGCAGCTTGGTGGTCAGTAGCACAGATACGCAGTATTTT	CASSLVVSSTDTQYF
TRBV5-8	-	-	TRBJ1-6	TGTGCCAGCAGCCACAGGCGCCTTTCTAATTCACCCCTCCACTTT	CASSHRRLSNSPLHF
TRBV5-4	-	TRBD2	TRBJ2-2	TGTGCCAGCAGCTTAGGTAGCGGGGCCGGGGAGCTGTTTTTT	CASSLGSGAGELFF
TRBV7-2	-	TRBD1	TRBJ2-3	TGTGCCAGCAGCTTGAATCAGGGGGTGGGCACAGATACGCAGTATTTT	CASSLNQGVGTDTQYF
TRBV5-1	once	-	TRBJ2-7	TGCGCCAGCAGCTTAAATCAAGCGCGTATCAGCTCCTACGAGCAGTACTTC	CASSLNQARISSYEQYF
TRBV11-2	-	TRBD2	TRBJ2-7	TGTGCCAGCAGCTTAGGGAGCGGGATTTCCTACGAGCAGTACTTC	CASSLGSGISYEQYF
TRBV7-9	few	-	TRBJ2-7	TGTGCCAGCAGCTTAGTGGGGAGGGACAACTCCTACGAGCAGTACTTC	CASSLVGRDNSYEQYF
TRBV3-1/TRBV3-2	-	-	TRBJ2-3	TGTGCCAGCAGCCAGGCTGCTGCCACAGATACGCAGTATTTT	CASSQAAATDTQYF
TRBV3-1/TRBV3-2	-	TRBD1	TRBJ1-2	TGTGCCAGCCGGGACAGGAGGTATGGCTACACCTTC	CASRDRRYGYTF
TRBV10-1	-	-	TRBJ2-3	TGCGCCAGCAGTGCCGCCGGGGGAGATACGCAGTATTTT	CASSAAGGDTQYF
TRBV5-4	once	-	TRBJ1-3	TGTGCCAGCAGACCGGACTCTTTGTACCACACCATATATTTT	CASRPDSLYHTIYF
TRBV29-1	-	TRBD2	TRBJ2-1	TGCAGCGTTGAAGGGGGGGGGTTACCTTCCTACAATGAGCAGTTCTTC	CSVEGGGLPSYNEQFF
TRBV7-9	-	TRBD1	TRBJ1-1	TGTGCCAGCAGCGCGGGGACAGGGGGATTCACTGAAGCTTTCTTT	CASSAGTGGFTEAFF
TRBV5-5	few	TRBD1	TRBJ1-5	TGTGCCAGCAGCCGACTTCCCGGGACAGGTGATCAGCCCCAGCATTTT	CASSRLPGTGDQPQHF
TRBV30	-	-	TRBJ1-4	TGTGCCTGGAATACGGCCAGGGATGGGCTTAATGAAAAACTGTTTTTT	CAWNTARDGLNEKLFF
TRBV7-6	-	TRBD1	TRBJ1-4	TGTGCCAGCAGCGGGGGGACAGGGGGCAGTAATGAAAAACTGTTTTTT	CASSGGTGGSNEKLFF
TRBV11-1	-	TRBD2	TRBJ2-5	TGTGCCAGCAGCTTACTAGGGCGGGAGAGAGAGACCCAGTACTTC	CASSLLGRERETQYF
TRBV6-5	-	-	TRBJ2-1	TGTGCCAGCCAAGGGGCTAGGAATGAGCAGTTCTTC	CASQGARNEQFF
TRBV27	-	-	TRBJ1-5	TGTGCCAGCAGTTTCGGGTACAATCAGCCCCAGCATTTT	CASSFGYNQPQHF
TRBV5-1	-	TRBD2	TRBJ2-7	TGCGCCAGCAGCGTCGGACTAGCTTCCGAGCAGTACTTC	CASSVGLASEQYF
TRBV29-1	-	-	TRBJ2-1	TGCAGCGTGTACAGGGATGAGGAGATCAATGAGCAGTTCTTC	CSVYRDEEINEQFF